This T cell receptor (beta chain) emerged from a study of OX40 agonist ivuxolimab in advanced cancers. For the study at large: With a range of roughly 23 to 85, age averaged 60 years, and 75% to 90% were male.

Some clones are missing from TCRdb's copy, which holds only in-frame ones; the method was immunoSEQ multiplex PCR. Found here are 55,000 to 65,000 clones, roughly 81% of them singletons; the top ten hold about 3%. The CDR3 runs 15 residues. The V gene's germline CDR1 is SGHTA and CDR2 FQGNSA. V shed 2 bases and J shed 0 bases, with 8 bases lying between them. The chain couples TRBV7-2 to TRBJ1-5, with D hard to call. The sample was CD4+ or CD8+ T cells sorted from blood, taken in a trial of the OX40 agonist ivuxolimab. This clonotype was obtained from an adult with an advanced solid tumor such as melanoma, head and neck, liver or kidney cancer. The CDR3 coding sequence is TGTGCCAGCAGCTTAAGCCCGAATAGCAATCAGCCCCAGCATTTT. Translated, it gives CASSLSPNSNQPQHF.